Reported below is one TCR beta chain. Antigen unknown. Deep TCR-beta sequencing used DNA from uncultured naive and memory CD4+ T cells. Sequenced by immunoSEQ multiplex PCR; TCRdb stores in-frame clones only, minus some. The sample lists about 59,000 clones; 86% were seen once. This entry comes from a study of CD4 T cells in relation to SARS-CoV-2 and coronaviruses. This CDR3 region has 16 residues. In germline, CDR1 is MNHNS, CDR2 SASEGT. Trimming left V 1 base short and J 8 bases short, with 18 bases between. Study outcomes and limitations: Crossreactive clones expanded significantly less to SARS-CoV-2 than monoreactive clones. No crossreactivity against non-spike viral proteins was tested here.

Unexposed donor CD4+ T cells date from about 2010-2018, before the COVID-19 pandemic. Cryopreserved PBMCs were CD4-enriched, then split into naive and memory cells. This sequence originates from a human donor in good health. The sample was memory CD4+ T cells from PBMCs. This rearrangement joins TRBV6-1 to TRBJ1-5; no reliable D call. The CDR3 DNA follows: TGTGCCAGCAGTGAAGGAGCTTACTTAAGTGTTGAGCCCCAGCATTTT. Translating gives CASSEGAYLSVEPQHF.